A selection of T cell receptor beta chains follows, all from one sample in a study of T-cell memory formation after mild COVID-19. MiXCR, run by TCRdb on the 5' RACE reads, gives a single entry per CDR3 protein. The repertoire holds 400,000 or so distinct CDR3 sequences, with about 21% as singletons. Sequencing was done on a sample of PBMCs or a T cell subset sorted from them (not recorded which). These receptor sequences come from an adult woman who had mild COVID-19 (a few samples of this study predate the infection). Cell type and time point are not known. CDR3s include the opening cysteine and the closing phenylalanine or tryptophan. D genes are given only for firm matches. Clone sizes are given selectively: once, few, many, or a class where the clone is expanded.

j_call | clone_size | v_call | d_call | cdr3_aa | cdr3_nt
TRBJ2-7 | . | TRBV30 | TRBD2 | CAWRLRGLAGYEQYF | TGTGCCTGGAGACTCCGCGGGCTAGCGGGATACGAGCAGTACTTC
TRBJ2-7 | few | TRBV12-3/TRBV12-4 | TRBD1 | CASSYGQGPLGLYEQYF | TGTGCCAGCAGTTACGGACAGGGCCCTCTGGGCCTCTACGAGCAGTACTTC
TRBJ1-1 | . | TRBV5-1 | . | CASKQVLAGPLTEAFF | TGCGCCAGCAAACAGGTCCTCGCTGGACCACTCACTGAAGCTTTCTTT
TRBJ2-5 | many | TRBV12-3/TRBV12-4 | . | CASSYEETQYF | TGTGCCAGCAGTTATGAAGAGACCCAGTACTTC
TRBJ1-1 | . | TRBV11-3 | . | CASSPAGQMNTEAFF | TGTGCCAGCAGCCCGGCGGGACAAATGAACACTGAAGCTTTCTTT
TRBJ2-1 | . | TRBV12-3/TRBV12-4 | . | CASSLAPGTSQFF | TGTGCCAGCAGTTTAGCCCCAGGGACCTCCCAGTTCTTC
TRBJ2-6 | few | TRBV7-2 | . | CASSRKGSGANVLTF | TGTGCCAGCAGCCGTAAGGGCTCTGGGGCCAACGTCCTGACTTTC
TRBJ2-1 | few | TRBV4-1 | . | CASSQEGGSSYNEQFF | TGCGCCAGCAGCCAAGAAGGGGGATCGTCCTACAATGAGCAGTTCTTC
TRBJ1-6 | . | TRBV4-2 | . | CASSQGRVVADSPLHF | TGTGCCAGCAGCCAGGGCAGGGTGGTCGCAGATTCACCCCTCCACTTT
TRBJ2-3 | few | TRBV7-6 | . | CASSDRPDTQYF | TGTGCCAGCAGCGACAGGCCTGATACGCAGTATTTT
TRBJ1-5 | many | TRBV4-1 | TRBD1 | CASSHGTGDQPQHF | TGCGCCAGCAGCCACGGGACAGGGGATCAGCCCCAGCATTTT
TRBJ2-3 | . | TRBV27 | TRBD2 | CASSGTSGSLLTDTQYF | TGTGCCAGCAGTGGGACTAGCGGGAGCCTACTCACAGATACGCAGTATTTT
TRBJ2-5 | . | TRBV20-1 | TRBD1 | CSASPDRGSEETQYF | TGCAGTGCTAGCCCCGACAGGGGTTCGGAAGAGACCCAGTACTTC
TRBJ2-4 | few | TRBV18 | . | CASSPQRGTLAKNIQYF | TGTGCCAGCTCACCCCAGAGGGGGACCTTAGCCAAAAACATTCAGTACTTC
TRBJ2-1 | . | TRBV11-1 | . | CASSPLGWMEEQFF | TGTGCCAGCAGCCCCCTGGGGTGGATGGAGGAGCAGTTCTTC
TRBJ1-2 | . | TRBV3-1 | . | CASSQDYGGYNYGYTF | TGTGCCAGCAGCCAAGACTACGGAGGATACAACTATGGCTACACCTTC
TRBJ2-3 | . | TRBV30 | . | CAWSVISGSPTDTQYF | TGTGCCTGGAGTGTGATCTCGGGATCTCCCACAGATACGCAGTATTTT
TRBJ2-5 | few | TRBV5-1 | . | CASSAGLDKETQYF | TGCGCCAGCAGCGCGGGACTTGACAAAGAGACCCAGTACTTC
TRBJ2-7 | many | TRBV7-9 | TRBD1 | CASSTEGQGYEQYF | TGTGCCAGCAGCACAGAAGGACAGGGCTACGAGCAGTACTTC
TRBJ2-5 | . | TRBV24-1 | . | CATSDWRREQEEETQYF | TGTGCCACCAGTGATTGGCGACGGGAGCAGGAGGAAGAGACCCAGTACTTC
TRBJ1-1 | . | TRBV5-5 | . | CASSFGQVNTEAFF | TGTGCCAGCAGCTTCGGACAAGTGAACACTGAAGCTTTCTTT
TRBJ2-7 | . | TRBV6-5 | TRBD1 | CASSFDRAPREQYF | TGTGCCAGCAGCTTCGACAGGGCACCCCGCGAGCAGTACTTC
TRBJ2-1 | few | TRBV9 | TRBD2 | CASSVELAQSSYNEQFF | TGTGCCAGCAGCGTAGAACTAGCGCAGAGCTCCTACAATGAGCAGTTCTTC
TRBJ2-5 | few | TRBV7-6 | . | CASSLSWGSQETQYF | TGTGCCAGCAGCTTATCCTGGGGATCCCAAGAGACCCAGTACTTC
TRBJ1-2 | . | TRBV5-1 | TRBD1 | CASSPGGQGAWGYTF | TGCGCCAGCAGCCCGGGCGGACAGGGGGCCTGGGGCTACACCTTC
TRBJ2-3 | . | TRBV4-2 | TRBD2 | CASSQEMVAGGGSDTQYF | TGTGCCAGCAGCCAAGAGATGGTGGCGGGAGGGGGCTCAGATACGCAGTATTTT
TRBJ1-1 | . | TRBV12-3/TRBV12-4 | . | CASSPRSPMNTEAFF | TGTGCCAGCAGTCCACGGAGCCCCATGAACACTGAAGCTTTCTTT
TRBJ2-5 | once | TRBV29-1 | TRBD2 | CSVEDNPGLAETQYF | TGCAGCGTTGAAGATAACCCGGGACTAGCGGAGACCCAGTACTTC
TRBJ2-1 | few | TRBV24-1 | . | CATGERNEQFF | TGTGCCACGGGGGAGAGAAATGAGCAGTTCTTC
TRBJ2-1 | few | TRBV16 | . | CASSQSSMYEQFF | TGTGCCAGCAGCCAATCGAGTATGTATGAGCAGTTCTTC
TRBJ1-1 | . | TRBV20-1 | . | CSARDGGLEAFF | TGCAGTGCTAGAGATGGGGGACTTGAAGCTTTCTTT
TRBJ2-7 | few | TRBV29-1 | . | CSVPGDKGLYEQYF | TGCAGCGTCCCTGGGGACAAGGGTCTCTACGAGCAGTACTTC
TRBJ2-7 | many | TRBV25-1 | TRBD1 | CASSNAGTGMYEQYF | TGTGCCAGCAGTAACGCCGGGACAGGGATGTACGAGCAGTACTTC
TRBJ2-1 | few | TRBV15 | . | CATSRVLGNEQFF | TGTGCCACCAGCAGAGTACTGGGAAATGAGCAGTTCTTC
TRBJ2-7 | . | TRBV2 | . | CASKQPGPDGAYEQYF | TGTGCCAGCAAACAACCGGGACCTGACGGCGCCTACGAGCAGTACTTC
TRBJ2-2 | . | TRBV27 | . | CASSLRGPGELFF | TGTGCCAGCAGCCTTCGGGGGCCCGGGGAGCTGTTTTTT
TRBJ2-1 | . | TRBV20-1 | TRBD2 | CSASGLAGGNEQFF | TGCAGTGCTAGTGGACTAGCGGGAGGCAATGAGCAGTTCTTC
TRBJ2-5 | few | TRBV5-1 | . | CASSLGRDGETQYF | TGCGCCAGCAGCTTAGGCAGGGATGGAGAGACCCAGTACTTC
TRBJ1-4 | . | TRBV4-1 | . | CASSLGPQEKLFF | TGCGCCAGCAGCCTAGGACCCCAGGAAAAACTGTTTTTT
TRBJ2-2 | few | TRBV15 | . | CATSSPSGQANTGELFF | TGTGCCACCAGCTCACCTAGCGGACAGGCGAACACCGGGGAGCTGTTTTTT